One and the same sample provided the 16 T cell receptor beta chains below, sequenced in a study of T-cell memory formation after mild COVID-19. One entry per CDR3 protein, called by TCRdb with MiXCR from the 5' RACE reads. The table lists about 440,000 distinct CDR3 sequences, about 20% of them singletons. The sample taken for sequencing was PBMCs or a T cell subset sorted from them (not recorded which). The receptors stem from an adult woman who had mild COVID-19 (a few samples of this study predate the infection). Cell type and time point are not known.

There are a few counts of this clonotype. The chain recombines TRBV7-2 with TRBJ1-1, with a weak D call TRBD1 (5 bases). Trimming left V 2 bases short and J 5 bases short, with 12 bases between. CDR3 length: 14 amino acids. Germline CDR1 is SGHTA and CDR2 is FQGNSA. CDR3 DNA sequence: TGTGCCAGCAGCTTACGGTCCAGGGCTACTGAAGCTTTCTTT. Residues: CASSLRSRATEAFF.

V gene TRBV24-1 combines with J gene TRBJ1-1; no clear D. The CDR3 is 12 residues long. Per the germline V gene, CDR1 is KGHDR and CDR2 is SFDVKD. V lost 11 bases and J lost 7, with 16 bases in between. CDR3 sequence reads: CASLSTVGEAFF. The CDR3 nucleotides read TGTGCCAGCCTCTCTACGGTGGGTGAAGCTTTCTTT.

In its sample, this clonotype was seen many times. The J gene is TRBJ1-5, the V gene TRBV20-1; D possibly corresponds to TRBD1 (6 bases). Germline assignment: CDR1 DFQATT and CDR2 SNEGSKA (reference sequence). V was trimmed by 2 bases and J by 2 bases, leaving 10 bases between them. CDR3 size: 14 residues. CDR3 nucleotides: TGCAGTGCTAGAACAGGGATTGGCAATCAGCCCCAGCATTTT. Translated: CSARTGIGNQPQHF.

The table lists this clonotype with a few counts. V usage is TRBV4-3 and J usage is TRBJ2-7; TRBD2 matches 7 bases. Germline CDR1 LGHNA, CDR2 YSLEER. J lost 5 bases, V lost 1 base, and 14 bases had no gene match. This CDR3 region has 17 residues. CDR3 bases: TGCGCCAGCAGCCAAGCGATTTGGGGGGAGGGGCAGAACGAGCAGTACTTC. Translating gives CASSQAIWGEGQNEQYF.

This clonotype was seen more than once but under ten times. CDR3 sequence (DNA): TGTGCCAGCAGCACACCCAGGGGGCACACCGGGGAGCTGTTTTTT. This codes for CASSTPRGHTGELFF. The rearrangement links TRBV7-2 to TRBJ2-2; 8 nucleotides line up with TRBD1. J gave up 3 bases and V 5 bases, and 5 bases lay outside the gene matches. CDR3 size: 15 residues. CDR1 is SGHTA and CDR2 is FQGNSA in the germline V gene.

The CDR3 loop reads CASIKGSSSPLHF. In nucleotides, the CDR3 is TGTGCCAGCATTAAAGGAAGTAGTTCACCCCTCCACTTT. The genes are TRBV2 and TRBJ1-6; D ambiguous. V dropped 7 bases and J dropped 9 bases, with 13 bases sitting between them. The germline V gene has CDR1 SNHLY and CDR2 FYNNEI. This CDR3 comprises 13 residues.

The V and J genes are TRBV4-2 and TRBJ2-1, with 12 positions matching TRBD2. The CDR3 is made up of 17 amino acids. Germline loops: CDR1 LGHNA, CDR2 YNFKEQ. V lost 0 bases and J lost 8; bases outside the gene matches: 8. The CDR3 DNA reads TGTGCCAGCAGCCAAGATCCTAGCGGGAGGGGTTTTGATGAGCAGTTCTTC. It translates to CASSQDPSGRGFDEQFF.

Only a few counts were recorded for this clonotype. The chain carries TRBV7-3 and TRBJ2-1, with 9 bases identical to TRBD2. CDR1 and CDR2 (germline): SGHTA, FQGTGA. V trimming: 0 bases; J trimming: 7 bases; junction bases outside the gene matches: 10. CDR3 length equals 17 residues. CDR3 nucleotide sequence: TGTGCCAGCAGCTTAACGGTGGCCGCGGGGGGGCGGAATGAGCAGTTCTTC. This gives the protein CASSLTVAAGGRNEQFF. The whole variable domain, filled in from reference TRBV7-3 and TRBJ2-1, reads GAGVSQTPSNKVTEKGKYVELRCDPISGHTALYWYRQSLGQGPEFLIYFQGTGAADDSGLPNDRFFAVRPEGSVSTLKIQRTERGDSAVYLCASSLTVAAGGRNEQFFGPGTRLTVL.

This clonotype was counted a few times. CDR3 DNA sequence: TGTGCCAGCAGCCAAGCCGGGGGAACTGCCTACGAGCAGTACTTC. Translation gives CASSQAGGTAYEQYF. V is TRBV14 and J is TRBJ2-7, with D possibly matching TRBD2 (6 bases). Germline CDR1 reads SGHDN; CDR2 reads FVKESK. The germline V and J ends were trimmed by 1 base and 2 bases, with 12 bases remaining between them. This CDR3 contains 15 residues. Full variable domain (missing parts from reference TRBV14 and TRBJ2-7): EAGVTQFPSHSVIEKGQTVTLRCDPISGHDNLYWYRRVMGKEIKFLLHFVKESKQDESGMPNNRFLAERTGGTYSTLKVQPAELEDSGVYFCASSQAGGTAYEQYFGPGTRLTVT.

This clonotype was observed a few times. The rearrangement uses TRBV30 and TRBJ1-1; D ambiguous. The CDR3 is 13 residues long. Germline V gives CDR1 GTSNPN, CDR2 SVGIG (reference sequence). V was clipped by 1 base and J by 4 bases, with 10 bases between them. The CDR3 spells CAWSGSGSTEAFF. CDR3 in DNA: TGTGCCTGGAGTGGTTCGGGGAGCACTGAAGCTTTCTTT.

This clonotype showed up just a few times. J is TRBJ2-5 and V is TRBV12-3 or TRBV12-4; no definite D call. Trimming cost V 3 bases and J 2 bases, with 10 bases left between them. The CDR3 extends over 14 amino acids. CDR3: CASSFGPEQETQYF. DNA of the CDR3: TGTGCCAGCAGTTTCGGGCCAGAACAAGAGACCCAGTACTTC.

The chain couples TRBV7-9 to TRBJ1-1, with 7 positions matching TRBD1. CDR1 SEHNR and CDR2 FQNEAQ come from the germline V gene (reference sequence). J lost 1 base, V lost 11 bases, and 7 bases had no gene match. This CDR3 has 13 residues. CDR3 DNA sequence: TGTGCCGGAGAAGACAGGGAGAACACTGAAGCTTTCTTT. It is translated as CAGEDRENTEAFF.

The chain uses TRBV6-5 and TRBJ1-2; TRBD1 is a possible D gene (6 bases). Germline V lookup: CDR1 MNHEY, CDR2 SVGAGI. The V and J ends lost 2 bases and 6 bases respectively, with 13 bases between them. The CDR3 has 14 amino acids. The CDR3, as DNA: TGTGCCAGCAGTTACGGGATAGCAGGGGATGGCTACACCTTC. Protein sequence: CASSYGIAGDGYTF.

The V gene is TRBV24-1, the J gene TRBJ2-1; D assignment may be TRBD1 or TRBD2 (5 bases each). The CDR3 loop spans 16 amino acids. CDR1 is KGHDR, CDR2 SFDVKD, per germline. The germline V and J ends were trimmed by 7 bases and 7 bases, with 22 bases remaining between them. CDR3 in amino acids: CATSEDLPGPSNEQFF. CDR3 nucleotide sequence: TGTGCCACCAGCGAAGACCTCCCGGGACCTTCTAATGAGCAGTTCTTC.

In this sample, this clonotype turned up a few times. The genes are TRBV7-9 and TRBJ2-7; 9 bases are a match to TRBD2. CDR3 length equals 14 residues. V trimming: 5 bases; J trimming: 6 bases; junction bases outside the gene matches: 8. Per germline, CDR1 SEHNR and CDR2 FQNEAQ (reference sequence). The CDR3 DNA follows: TGTGCCAGCAGCGCCCTAGCGGGGCATTCCGAGCAGTACTTC. Its translation is CASSALAGHSEQYF.

This chain joins TRBV18 and TRBJ2-5; possible D gene TRBD1, 5 bases. V was clipped by 6 bases and J by 3 bases, with 11 bases between them. The CDR3 runs to 13 residues. Germline CDR1 and CDR2: KGHSH and LQKENI. The chain's CDR3 is CASSLLREETQYF. For the CDR3, the DNA is TGTGCCAGCTCCCTGCTCAGGGAAGAGACCCAGTACTTC.